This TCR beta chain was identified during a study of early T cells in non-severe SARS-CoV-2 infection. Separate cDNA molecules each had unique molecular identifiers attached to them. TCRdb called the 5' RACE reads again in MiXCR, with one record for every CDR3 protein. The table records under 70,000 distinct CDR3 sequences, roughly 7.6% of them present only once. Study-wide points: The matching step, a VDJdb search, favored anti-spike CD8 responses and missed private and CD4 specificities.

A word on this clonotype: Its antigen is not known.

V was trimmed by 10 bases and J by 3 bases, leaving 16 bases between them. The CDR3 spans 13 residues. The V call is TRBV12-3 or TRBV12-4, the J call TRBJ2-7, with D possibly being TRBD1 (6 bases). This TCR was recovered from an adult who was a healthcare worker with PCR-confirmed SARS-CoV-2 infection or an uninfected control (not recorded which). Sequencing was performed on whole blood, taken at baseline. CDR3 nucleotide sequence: TGTGCCACCTCGCCGAGGGGGTACTACGAGCAGTACTTC. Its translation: CATSPRGYYEQYF.